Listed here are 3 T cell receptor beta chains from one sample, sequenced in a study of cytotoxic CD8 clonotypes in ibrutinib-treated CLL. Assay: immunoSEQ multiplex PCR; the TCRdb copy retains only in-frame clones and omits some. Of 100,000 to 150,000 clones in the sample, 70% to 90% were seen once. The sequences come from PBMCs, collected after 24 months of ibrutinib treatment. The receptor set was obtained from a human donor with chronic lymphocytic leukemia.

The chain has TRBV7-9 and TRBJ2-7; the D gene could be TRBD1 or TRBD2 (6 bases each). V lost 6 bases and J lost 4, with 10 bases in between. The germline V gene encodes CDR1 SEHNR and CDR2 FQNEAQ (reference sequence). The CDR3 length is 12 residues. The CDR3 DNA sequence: TGTGCCAGCAGTCAAGGGGGGTACGAGCAGTACTTC. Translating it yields CASSQGGYEQYF.

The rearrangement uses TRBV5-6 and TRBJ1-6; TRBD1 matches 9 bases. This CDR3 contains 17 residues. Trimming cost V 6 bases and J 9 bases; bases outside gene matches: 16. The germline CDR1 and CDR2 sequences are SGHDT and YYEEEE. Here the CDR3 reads CASKRAEGTGSSSPLHF. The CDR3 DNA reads TGTGCCAGCAAGCGCGCCGAAGGGACAGGGAGTAGTTCACCCCTCCACTTT.

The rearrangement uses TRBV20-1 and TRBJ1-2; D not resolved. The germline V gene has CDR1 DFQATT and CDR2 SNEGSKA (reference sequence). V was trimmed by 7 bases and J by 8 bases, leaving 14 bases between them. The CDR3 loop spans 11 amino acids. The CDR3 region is CSVSGNRGYTF. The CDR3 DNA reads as TGCAGTGTCTCGGGCAATCGAGGCTACACCTTC.